This TCR beta chain comes out of a study of Graves' ophthalmopathy and Graves' hyperthyroidism. PBMCs were isolated by Ficoll-Paque density gradient centrifugation, using roughly 11 ml of fresh peripheral blood as the starting material. This clonotype was seen ten or more times. As yet, its antigen is unknown. Study-level results: Ophthalmopathy was separated from stable hyperthyroidism by a 13-signature model with 87.88% sensitivity and around 81% specificity.

The study amplified TCR beta CDR3 regions using RNA transcripts. The authors performed first-round RT-PCR with HTBI primers and then a second-round multiplex PCR. Using its own MiXCR run on the multiplex PCR reads, TCRdb lists one record per CDR3 protein. The table shows around 660,000 distinct CDR3 sequences, with roughly two fifths occurring only once. Sample: peripheral blood. The clonotype comes from an adult man with Graves' ophthalmopathy.

DNA for the CDR3: TGTGCCATCAGTGATAATGACCGGCGAGGGGATGAGACCCAGTACTTC. This translates into CAISDNDRRGDETQYF. The chain couples TRBV10-3 to TRBJ2-5; D is tentatively TRBD1 or TRBD2 (5 bases each). Germline CDR1 and CDR2: ENHRY and SYGVKD. Trimming cost V 3 bases and J 5 bases, with 19 bases left between them. The CDR3 sequence is 16 residues long.